This T cell receptor (beta chain) originates from a study of OX40 agonist ivuxolimab in advanced cancers. Relative to its sample, this clone is medium-sized (0.01 to 0.1%). Produced via immunoSEQ multiplex PCR; TCRdb's table is partial and in-frame only. The sample has about 12,000 clones, roughly 77% seen once; the top ten hold roughly 13%. The source of this sequence is an adult with an advanced solid tumor such as melanoma, head and neck, liver or kidney cancer. The sample here was CD4+ or CD8+ T cells sorted from blood, taken in a trial of the OX40 agonist ivuxolimab.

The CDR3 here is CASSVSAGRSEQYF. Written as DNA, the CDR3 is TGTGCCAGCAGCGTAAGCGCGGGAAGGTCCGAGCAGTACTTC. The gene calls are TRBV7-2 and TRBJ2-7; tentatively, D is TRBD2 (6 bases). This CDR3 spans 14 amino acids. V was clipped by 5 bases and J by 6 bases, with 17 bases between them. Germline CDR1 SGHTA, CDR2 FQGNSA.